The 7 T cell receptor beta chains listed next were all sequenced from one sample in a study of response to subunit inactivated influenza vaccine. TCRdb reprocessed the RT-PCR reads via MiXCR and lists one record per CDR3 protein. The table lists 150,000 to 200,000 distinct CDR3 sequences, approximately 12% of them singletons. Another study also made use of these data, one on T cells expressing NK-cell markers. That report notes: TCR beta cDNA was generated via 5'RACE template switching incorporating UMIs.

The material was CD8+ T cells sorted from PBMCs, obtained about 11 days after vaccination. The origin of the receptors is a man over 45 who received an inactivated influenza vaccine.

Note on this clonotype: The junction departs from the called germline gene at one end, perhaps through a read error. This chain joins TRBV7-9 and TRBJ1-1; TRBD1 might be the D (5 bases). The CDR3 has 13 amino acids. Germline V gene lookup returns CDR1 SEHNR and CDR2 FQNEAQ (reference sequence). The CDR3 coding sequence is TGTGCCAGCAGCTTAGTAGGGGTTCCTGACGCTTTCTTT. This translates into CASSLVGVPDAFF.

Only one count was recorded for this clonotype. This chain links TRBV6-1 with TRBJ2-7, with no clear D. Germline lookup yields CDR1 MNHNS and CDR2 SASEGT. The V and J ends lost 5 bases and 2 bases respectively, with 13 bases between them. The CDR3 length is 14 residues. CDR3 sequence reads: CASSPRTAPYEQYF. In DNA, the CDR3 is TGTGCCAGCAGTCCCAGGACGGCACCCTACGAGCAGTACTTC.

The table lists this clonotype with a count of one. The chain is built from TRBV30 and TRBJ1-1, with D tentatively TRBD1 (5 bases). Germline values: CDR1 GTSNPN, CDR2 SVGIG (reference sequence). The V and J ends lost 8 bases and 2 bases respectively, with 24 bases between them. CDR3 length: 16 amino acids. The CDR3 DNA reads TGTGCCCTCGGAGTGCAGGGTCTCTGGGTAAACACTGAAGCTTTCTTT. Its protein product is CALGVQGLWVNTEAFF.

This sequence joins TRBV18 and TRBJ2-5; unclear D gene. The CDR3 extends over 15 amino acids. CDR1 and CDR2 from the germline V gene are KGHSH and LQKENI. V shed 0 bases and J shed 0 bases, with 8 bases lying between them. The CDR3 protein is CASSPPYRDQETQYF. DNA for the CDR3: TGTGCCAGCTCACCACCGTATAGGGACCAAGAGACCCAGTACTTC.

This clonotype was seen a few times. The CDR3: CASSPETSPLQETQYF. CDR3 sequence (DNA): TGTGCCAGCAGCCCAGAGACTAGCCCTTTACAAGAGACCCAGTACTTC. The genes are TRBV14 and TRBJ2-5; 7 nucleotides match TRBD2. The V segment lost 4 bases and the J segment 2 bases; nucleotides outside the gene matches: 10. From germline, CDR1 is SGHDN and CDR2 FVKESK. CDR3 length: 16 amino acids.

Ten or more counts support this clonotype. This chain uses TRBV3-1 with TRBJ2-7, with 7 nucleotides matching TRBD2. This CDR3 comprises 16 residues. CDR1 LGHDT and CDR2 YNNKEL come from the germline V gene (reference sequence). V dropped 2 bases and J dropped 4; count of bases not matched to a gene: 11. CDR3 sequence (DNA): TGTGCCAGCAGCCAACAAAGTCCTAGCGGAGGTTACGAGCAGTACTTC. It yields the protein CASSQQSPSGGYEQYF.

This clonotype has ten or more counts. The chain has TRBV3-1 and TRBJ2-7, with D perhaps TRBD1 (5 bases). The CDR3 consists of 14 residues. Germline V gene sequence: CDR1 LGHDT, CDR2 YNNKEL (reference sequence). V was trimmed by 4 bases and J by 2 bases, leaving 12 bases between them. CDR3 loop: CASSPRVTPYEQYF. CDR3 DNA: TGTGCCAGCAGCCCCAGGGTCACCCCCTACGAGCAGTACTTC.